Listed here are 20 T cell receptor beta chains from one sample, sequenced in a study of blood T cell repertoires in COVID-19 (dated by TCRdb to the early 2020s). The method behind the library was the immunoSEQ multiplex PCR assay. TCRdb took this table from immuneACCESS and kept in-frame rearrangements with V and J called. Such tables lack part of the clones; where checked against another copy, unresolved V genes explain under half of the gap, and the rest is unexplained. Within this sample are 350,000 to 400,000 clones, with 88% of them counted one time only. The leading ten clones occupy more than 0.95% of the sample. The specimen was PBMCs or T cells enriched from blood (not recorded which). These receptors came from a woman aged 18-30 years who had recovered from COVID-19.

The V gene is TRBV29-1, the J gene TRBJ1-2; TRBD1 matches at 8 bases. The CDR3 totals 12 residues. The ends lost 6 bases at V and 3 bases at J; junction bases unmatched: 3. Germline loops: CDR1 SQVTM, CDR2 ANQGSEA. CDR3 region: CSVDRADYGYTF. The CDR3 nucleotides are TGCAGCGTGGACAGGGCGGACTATGGCTACACCTTC.

CDR3 in DNA: TGTGCCTGGATGACACAGGGTAACGAGCAGTACTTC. It is translated as CAWMTQGNEQYF. The chain couples TRBV30 to TRBJ2-7; a possible D gene is TRBD1 (6 bases). Per germline, CDR1 GTSNPN and CDR2 SVGIG (reference sequence). V was cut by 4 bases and J by 5 bases, with 12 bases left in between. This CDR3 is 12 amino acids long.

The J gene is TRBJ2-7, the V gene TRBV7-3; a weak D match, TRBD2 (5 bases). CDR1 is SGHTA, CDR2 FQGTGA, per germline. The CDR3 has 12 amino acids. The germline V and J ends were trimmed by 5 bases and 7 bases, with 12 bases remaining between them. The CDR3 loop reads CASSPGNLEQYF. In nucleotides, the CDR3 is TGTGCCAGCAGCCCCGGGAATTTGGAGCAGTACTTC.

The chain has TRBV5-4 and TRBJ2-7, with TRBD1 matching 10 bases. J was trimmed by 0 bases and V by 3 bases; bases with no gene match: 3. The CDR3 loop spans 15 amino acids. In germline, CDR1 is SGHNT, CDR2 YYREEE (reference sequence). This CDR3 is CASSSRDRGSYEQYF. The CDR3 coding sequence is TGTGCCAGCAGCTCCCGGGACAGGGGCTCCTACGAGCAGTACTTC.

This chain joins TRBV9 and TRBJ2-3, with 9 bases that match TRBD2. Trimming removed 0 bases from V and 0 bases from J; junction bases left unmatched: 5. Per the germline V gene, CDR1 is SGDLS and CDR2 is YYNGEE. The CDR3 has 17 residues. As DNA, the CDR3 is TGTGCCAGCAGCGTAGAAGGGCTAGCGGGAAGCACAGATACGCAGTATTTT. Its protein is CASSVEGLAGSTDTQYF.

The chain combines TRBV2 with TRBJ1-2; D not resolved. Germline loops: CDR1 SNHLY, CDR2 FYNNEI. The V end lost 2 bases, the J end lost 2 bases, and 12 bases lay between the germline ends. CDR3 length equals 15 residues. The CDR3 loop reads CASSEYVDANYGYTF. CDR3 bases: TGTGCCAGCAGTGAATATGTAGATGCGAACTATGGCTACACCTTC.

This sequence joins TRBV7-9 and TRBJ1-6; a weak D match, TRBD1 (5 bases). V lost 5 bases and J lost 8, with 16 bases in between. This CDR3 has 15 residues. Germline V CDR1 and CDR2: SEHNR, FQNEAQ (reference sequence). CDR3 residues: CASSLETVNHSPLHF. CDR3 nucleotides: TGTGCCAGCAGCCTTGAGACAGTGAATCATTCACCCCTCCACTTT.

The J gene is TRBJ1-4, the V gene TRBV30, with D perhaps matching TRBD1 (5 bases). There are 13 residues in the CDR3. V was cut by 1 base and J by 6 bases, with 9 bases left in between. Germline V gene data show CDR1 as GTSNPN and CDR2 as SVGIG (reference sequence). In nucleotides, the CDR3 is TGTGCCTGGAGTGGGGGGGGACATGAAAAACTGTTTTTT. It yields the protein CAWSGGGHEKLFF.

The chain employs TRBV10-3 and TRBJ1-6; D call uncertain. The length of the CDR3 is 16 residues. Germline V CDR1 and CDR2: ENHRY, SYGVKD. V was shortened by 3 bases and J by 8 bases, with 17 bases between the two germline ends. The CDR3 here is CAISDFAGGEDSPLHF. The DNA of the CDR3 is TGTGCCATCAGTGATTTCGCCGGCGGGGAGGATTCACCCCTCCACTTT.

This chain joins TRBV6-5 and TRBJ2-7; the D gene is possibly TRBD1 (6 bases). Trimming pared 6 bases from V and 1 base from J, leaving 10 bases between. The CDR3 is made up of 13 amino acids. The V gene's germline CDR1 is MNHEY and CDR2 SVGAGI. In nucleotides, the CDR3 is TGTGCCAGCAGACCCGGACAGTCCTACGAGCAGTACTTC. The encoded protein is CASRPGQSYEQYF.

CDR3 in DNA: TGTGCCACCCGGAGGAGCAGCAATCAGCCCCAGCATTTT. Protein product: CATRRSSNQPQHF. V gene TRBV6-5 combines with J gene TRBJ1-5; D is undetermined. Trimming shortened V by 10 bases and J by 1 base, and 11 bases separated the two germline ends. The CDR3 contains 13 residues. Germline V gene lookup returns CDR1 MNHEY and CDR2 SVGAGI.

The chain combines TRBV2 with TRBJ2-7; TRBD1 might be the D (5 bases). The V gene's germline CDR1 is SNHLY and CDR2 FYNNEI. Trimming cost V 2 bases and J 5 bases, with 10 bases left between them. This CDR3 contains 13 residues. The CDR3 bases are TGTGCCAGCAGTGAAACAGGCATGCACGAGCAGTACTTC. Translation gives CASSETGMHEQYF. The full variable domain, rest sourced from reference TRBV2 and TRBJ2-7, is EPEVTQTPSHQVTQMGQEVILRCVPISNHLYFYWYRQILGQKVEFLVSFYNNEISEKSEIFDDQFSVERPDGSNFTLKIRSTKLEDSAMYFCASSETGMHEQYFGPGTRLTVT.

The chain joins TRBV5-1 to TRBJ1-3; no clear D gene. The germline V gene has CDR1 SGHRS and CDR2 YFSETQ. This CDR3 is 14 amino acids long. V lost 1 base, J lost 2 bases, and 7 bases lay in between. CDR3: CASSLCSAGNTIYF. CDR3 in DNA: TGCGCCAGCAGCTTGTGCTCAGCTGGAAACACCATATATTTT.

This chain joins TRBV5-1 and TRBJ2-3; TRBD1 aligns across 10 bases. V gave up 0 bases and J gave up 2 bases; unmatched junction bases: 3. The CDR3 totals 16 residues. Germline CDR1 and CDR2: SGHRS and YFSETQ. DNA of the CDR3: TGCGCCAGCAGCTTGGGACAGGGGGCCCCCACAGATACGCAGTATTTT. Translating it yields CASSLGQGAPTDTQYF.

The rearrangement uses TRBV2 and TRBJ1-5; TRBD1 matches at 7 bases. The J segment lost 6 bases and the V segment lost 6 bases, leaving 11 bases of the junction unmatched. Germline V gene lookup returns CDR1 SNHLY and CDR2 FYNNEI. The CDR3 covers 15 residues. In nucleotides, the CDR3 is TGTGCCAGCAGAGAACAGGGGAGGGCCGGTCAGCCCCAGCATTTT. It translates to CASREQGRAGQPQHF.

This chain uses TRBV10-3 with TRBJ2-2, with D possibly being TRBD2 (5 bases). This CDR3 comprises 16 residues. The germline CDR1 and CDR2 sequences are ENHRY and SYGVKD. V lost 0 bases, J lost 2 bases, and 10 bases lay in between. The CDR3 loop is CAISESHRDNTGELFF. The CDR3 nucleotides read TGTGCCATCAGTGAGTCGCACCGGGATAACACCGGGGAGCTGTTTTTT.

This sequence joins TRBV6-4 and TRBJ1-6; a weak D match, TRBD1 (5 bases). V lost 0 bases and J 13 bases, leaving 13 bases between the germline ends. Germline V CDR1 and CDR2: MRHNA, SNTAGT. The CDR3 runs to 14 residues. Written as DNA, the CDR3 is TGTGCCAGCAGTGACTCGATTAGGGGCCGGCCCCTCCACTTT. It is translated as CASSDSIRGRPLHF.

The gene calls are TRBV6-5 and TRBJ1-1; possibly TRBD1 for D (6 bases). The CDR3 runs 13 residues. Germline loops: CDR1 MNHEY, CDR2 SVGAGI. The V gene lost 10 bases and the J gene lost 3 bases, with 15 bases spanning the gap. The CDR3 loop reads CAIERQEDTEAFF. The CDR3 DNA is TGTGCCATCGAACGACAGGAGGACACTGAAGCTTTCTTT.

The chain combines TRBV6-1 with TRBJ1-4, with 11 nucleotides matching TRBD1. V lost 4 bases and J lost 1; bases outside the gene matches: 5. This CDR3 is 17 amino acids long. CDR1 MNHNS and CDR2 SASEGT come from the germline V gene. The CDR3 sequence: CASSGTGGLITNEKLFF. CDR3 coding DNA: TGTGCCAGCAGTGGGACAGGGGGCTTGATAACTAATGAAAAACTGTTTTTT.

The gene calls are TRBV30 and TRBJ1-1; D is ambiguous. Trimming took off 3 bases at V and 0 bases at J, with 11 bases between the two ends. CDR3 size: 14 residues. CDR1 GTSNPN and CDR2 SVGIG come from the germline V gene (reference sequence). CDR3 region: CAWSLGLMNTEAFF. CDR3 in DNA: TGTGCCTGGAGCCTCGGACTGATGAACACTGAAGCTTTCTTT.